Below, one T cell receptor beta chain is given with its context. Its antigen is not known. The study ran its PCR with 60 Vbeta and 13 Jbeta primers. Clones were sequenced by immunoSEQ multiplex PCR, and TCRdb holds only the in-frame ones, with some missing. The data hold around 140,000 clones, with about four fifths observed a single time. The CDR3 has 15 residues. The germline V gene encodes CDR1 SGDLS and CDR2 YYNGEE. V lost 5 bases and J lost 0, with 12 bases in between. The data belong to a study of cytomegalovirus exposure and HLA in healthy donors. Overall study results and limits: In an earlier analysis, most TCR beta V segments were productive about 87% or about 30% of the time. Reports indicated that the classifier achieved high specificity and sensitivity in diagnosing cytomegalovirus status.

The source of this sequence is a male donor in good health and CMV-seronegative. Specimen: PBMCs. The V gene is TRBV9, the J gene TRBJ2-1; D may be TRBD1 (6 bases). The CDR3 nucleotides are TGTGCCAGCAGTCAAACAGGGAGCTCCTACAATGAGCAGTTCTTC. Translating gives CASSQTGSSYNEQFF.